This T cell receptor (beta chain) was recorded in a study of shared clonotypes between healthy human individuals. The CDR3 sequence is 11 residues long. V was clipped by 4 bases and J by 8 bases, with 8 bases between them. Germline V lookup: CDR1 MNHEY, CDR2 SMNVEV (reference sequence). Only in-frame clones appear in the TCRdb table, and some are missing; sequencing was by immunoSEQ multiplex PCR. The sample carries around 1.9 million clones, under 95% recorded once. It was CD45RO-negative cells, positively selected for CCR7, that made up naive CD8 cells, with terminally differentiated effector memory CD45RA+ cells excluded.

Sequenced material: naive CD8+ T cells from PBMCs. The V gene is TRBV27, the J gene TRBJ1-2; weak D call: TRBD1 (5 bases). This receptor was taken from a man between 18 and 35 years old in good health. Some clones in this sample may be carry-over from other donors' samples. CDR3 amino acids: CASSSGIGYTF. The CDR3 nucleotides are TGTGCCAGCAGTTCAGGGATCGGCTACACCTTC.